The 23 T cell receptor beta chains listed next were all sequenced from one sample in a study of blood T cell repertoires in COVID-19 (dated by TCRdb to 2020 to 2021). Library preparation was by the immunoSEQ multiplex PCR assay. What TCRdb holds here is the immuneACCESS table cut down to in-frame rearrangements. Part of the clones is not present; checked against another copy, under half of the missing clones reflect an unresolved V gene, and the others are unexplained. Within this sample are a few hundred thousand clones, with approximately 81% of them counted one time only. The ten largest clones represent 18% of the sample. Sequencing used peripheral blood. The receptors originated from a woman aged 80 or over with active or convalescent COVID-19.

V and J are TRBV18 and TRBJ1-2; the D is unclear. Trimming pared 3 bases from V and 8 bases from J, leaving 10 bases between. Germline values: CDR1 KGHSH, CDR2 LQKENI. The CDR3 length is 12 residues. The CDR3 DNA follows: TGTGCCAGCTCACCTGACAAAGGCGGCTACACCTTC. Translation gives CASSPDKGGYTF.

This clone has a single count. V usage is TRBV6-4 and J usage is TRBJ1-6; 11 nucleotides agree with TRBD1. Germline assignment: CDR1 MRHNA and CDR2 SNTAGT. V lost 6 bases and J lost 10; bases outside the gene matches: 5. The CDR3 spans 14 residues. The CDR3 sequence: CASSSGTGGSPLHF. The DNA of the CDR3 is TGTGCCAGCAGCTCCGGGACAGGGGGATCACCCCTCCACTTT.

Only a few counts were recorded for this clone. The genes are TRBV5-1 and TRBJ2-3; TRBD2 matches at 8 bases. The germline V gene encodes CDR1 SGHRS and CDR2 YFSETQ. The CDR3 is made up of 15 amino acids. The V gene end was trimmed by 7 bases and the J gene end by 6 bases; junction bases not matched to a gene: 13. The CDR3 nucleotides read TGCGCCAGCCAAAGAGCGGGAGCCACCATGGATACGCAGTATTTT. Translating it yields CASQRAGATMDTQYF.

This chain joins TRBV20-1 and TRBJ1-1, with TRBD1 matching over 9 bases. V lost 3 bases and J lost 6; bases outside the gene matches: 8. Germline V gives CDR1 DFQATT, CDR2 SNEGSKA (reference sequence). The CDR3 is made up of 14 amino acids. Written as DNA, the CDR3 is TGCAGTGCTAGTAAGACAGGGGGTCTCCCTGAAGCTTTCTTT. This translates into CSASKTGGLPEAFF.

This clone was observed a single time. The CDR3 DNA reads as TGTGCCAGCCTCTCTCGGGGACTAGCGGCCTACAATGAGCAGTTCTTC. It codes for CASLSRGLAAYNEQFF. The chain couples TRBV21-1 to TRBJ2-1; the listed D gene, TRBD2, was not tested against the DNA. TRBV21-1 is a documented pseudogene. The CDR3 extends over 16 amino acids.

This chain's CDR3 is CASSSGGSRITDTQYF. CDR3 coding DNA: TGTGCCAGCAGCTCTGGAGGGAGCCGGATCACAGATACGCAGTATTTT. The V gene is TRBV11-2, the J gene TRBJ2-3, with a tentative D call TRBD2 (6 bases). The CDR3 sequence is 16 residues long. V was trimmed by 4 bases and J by 2 bases, leaving 16 bases between them. Germline values: CDR1 SGHAT, CDR2 FQNNGV. The entire variable domain, with the rest obtained from reference TRBV11-2 and TRBJ2-3, is as follows: EAGVAQSPRYKIIEKRQSVAFWCNPISGHATLYWYQQILGQGPKLLIQFQNNGVVDDSQLPKDRFSAERLKGVDSTLKIQPAKLEDSAVYLCASSSGGSRITDTQYFGPGTRLTVL.

The V and J genes are TRBV19 and TRBJ2-5, with TRBD2 matching over 9 bases. V was pared by 4 bases and J by 4 bases, with 10 bases of the junction left unmatched. CDR3 length: 16 amino acids. In germline, CDR1 is LNHDA, CDR2 SQIVND (reference sequence). The chain's CDR3 is CASSRPSGGNPETQYF. CDR3 nucleotide sequence: TGTGCCAGTAGTAGGCCAAGCGGGGGGAACCCAGAGACCCAGTACTTC.

The chain joins TRBV5-5 to TRBJ2-1; 7 nucleotides match TRBD2. This CDR3 spans 15 amino acids. With V trimmed by 0 bases and J by 5 bases, 5 bases remained unmatched. Germline CDR1 and CDR2: SGHKS and YYEKEE (reference sequence). The CDR3 is CASSLDSGNNNEQFF. In nucleotides, the CDR3 is TGTGCCAGCAGCTTGGACAGCGGGAACAACAATGAGCAGTTCTTC.

The V gene is TRBV9, the J gene TRBJ2-3; D possibly corresponds to TRBD2 (5 bases). The CDR3 is 18 residues long. From germline, CDR1 is SGDLS and CDR2 YYNGEE. V gave up 0 bases and J gave up 0 bases, with 17 bases separating them. As DNA, the CDR3 is TGTGCCAGCAGCGTAGCAGTCCCGGGGAGAACTAGCACAGATACGCAGTATTTT. It codes for CASSVAVPGRTSTDTQYF.

V is TRBV5-1 and J is TRBJ2-5; D is perhaps TRBD2 (5 bases). From germline, CDR1 is SGHRS and CDR2 YFSETQ. This CDR3 has 15 amino acids. V lost 0 bases, J lost 2 bases, and 11 bases lay in between. CDR3 in amino acids: CASSLGADYQETQYF. CDR3 coding DNA: TGCGCCAGCAGCTTGGGGGCAGACTATCAAGAGACCCAGTACTTC.

This rearrangement joins TRBV10-2 to TRBJ2-1, with D perhaps TRBD1 (5 bases). The CDR3 consists of 15 residues. V lost 4 bases and J 4 bases, leaving 14 bases between the germline ends. Germline CDR1 and CDR2: WSHSY and SAAADI. CDR3: CASSVGMTDYNEQFF. CDR3 DNA: TGCGCCAGCAGTGTGGGGATGACAGATTACAATGAGCAGTTCTTC.

The rearrangement links TRBV5-1 to TRBJ2-7; 8 positions match TRBD2. Unmatched junction bases numbered 7, after V lost 0 bases and J lost 5 bases. The CDR3 totals 15 residues. The germline V gene has CDR1 SGHRS and CDR2 YFSETQ. The CDR3 loop reads CASSLEAGVWNEQYF. CDR3 nucleotide sequence: TGCGCCAGCAGCTTGGAAGCGGGAGTATGGAACGAGCAGTACTTC.

Here the CDR3 reads CASSRDRGNTDTQYF. The CDR3 DNA follows: TGCGCCAGCAGTCGGGACAGGGGTAACACAGATACGCAGTATTTT. The chain recombines TRBV5-1 with TRBJ2-3; 10 positions match TRBD1. The germline V gene has CDR1 SGHRS and CDR2 YFSETQ. The CDR3 is 15 amino acids. Trimming took 5 bases from V and 2 from J; bases not matched to a gene: 5. Variable domain in full (rest from reference TRBV5-1 and TRBJ2-3): KAGVTQTPRYLIKTRGQQVTLSCSPISGHRSVSWYQQTPGQGLQFLFEYFSETQRNKGNFPGRFSGRQFSNSRSEMNVSTLELGDSALYLCASSRDRGNTDTQYFGPGTRLTVL.

The V and J genes are TRBV29-1 and TRBJ2-5, with D uncertain. CDR3 length: 14 amino acids. Germline V gene sequence: CDR1 SQVTM, CDR2 ANQGSEA. Trimming left V 4 bases short and J 0 bases short, with 12 bases between. CDR3 sequence: CSVAPQVYQETQYF. The CDR3 nucleotides are TGCAGCGTTGCTCCCCAGGTTTACCAAGAGACCCAGTACTTC.

The chain has TRBV9 and TRBJ2-3; 12 nucleotides match TRBD2. Germline lookup yields CDR1 SGDLS and CDR2 YYNGEE. The CDR3 sequence is 17 residues long. V was clipped by 2 bases and J by 8 bases; unmatched bases: 12. The CDR3 bases are TGTGCCAGCAGCGTCCAGAGTCAGACTAGCGGGAGTGGTACGCAGTATTTT. Amino acid sequence: CASSVQSQTSGSGTQYF. Full variable domain (rest looked up from reference TRBV9 and TRBJ2-3): DSGVTQTPKHLITATGQRVTLRCSPRSGDLSVYWYQQSLDQGLQFLIQYYNGEERAKGNILERFSAQQFPDLHSELNLSSLELGDSALYFCASSVQSQTSGSGTQYFGPGTRLTVL.

The rearrangement uses TRBV18 and TRBJ2-1; TRBD1 agrees at 10 bases. V shed 6 bases, J shed 2 bases, and the junction held 4 bases outside the gene matches. The CDR3 sequence is 15 residues long. Germline CDR1 reads KGHSH; CDR2 reads LQKENI. Here the CDR3 reads CASSVGQGAYNEQFF. The CDR3 nucleotides are TGTGCCAGCTCGGTAGGACAGGGGGCCTACAATGAGCAGTTCTTC.

This clone was observed a handful of times. The rearrangement uses TRBV25-1 and TRBJ1-6; D is perhaps TRBD1 (6 bases). Germline V gene data show CDR1 as MGHDK and CDR2 as SYGVNS. The CDR3 has 14 amino acids. The V end lost 5 bases, the J end lost 6 bases, and 11 bases lay between the germline ends. The CDR3 DNA reads TGTGCCAGCAGTCTACAGGGTAGTAATTCACCCCTCCACTTT. Its protein is CASSLQGSNSPLHF.

The V gene is TRBV6-2 or TRBV6-3, the J gene TRBJ2-1; TRBD1 matches at 9 bases. V gave up 6 bases and J gave up 8 bases; unmatched junction bases: 11. The CDR3 runs to 15 residues. Germline V gene lookup returns CDR1 MNHEY and CDR2 SVGEGT. The DNA of the CDR3 is TGTGCCAGCAGCCTCAGGACAGGGGCGTGGGATGAGCAGTTCTTC. This gives the protein CASSLRTGAWDEQFF.

The chain carries TRBV9 and TRBJ1-1; 8 bases match TRBD1. The V gene's germline CDR1 is SGDLS and CDR2 YYNGEE. This CDR3 spans 15 amino acids. V shed 3 bases and J 6 bases; nucleotides not matched to a gene: 10. CDR3 in DNA: TGTGCCAGCAGCGCTCATGACAGGGGATACGCTGAAGCTTTCTTT. Protein sequence: CASSAHDRGYAEAFF.

The chain employs TRBV7-2 and TRBJ1-4; 10 positions agree with TRBD1. J was trimmed by 9 bases and V by 4 bases; bases with no gene match: 5. CDR3 length: 14 residues. Germline lookup yields CDR1 SGHTA and CDR2 FQGNSA. CDR3 sequence: CASSSPGQGKKLFF. CDR3 in DNA: TGTGCCAGCAGCTCACCGGGACAGGGGAAAAAACTGTTTTTT.

This chain links TRBV6-2 or TRBV6-3 with TRBJ2-3; TRBD1 aligns across 11 bases. Looked up from germline, CDR1 is MNHEY and CDR2 is SVGEGT. Trimming cost V 1 base and J 2 bases; bases outside gene matches: 5. The CDR3 totals 17 residues. The CDR3 sequence is CASSYLGQGGDTDTQYF. CDR3 DNA sequence: TGTGCCAGCAGTTACTTGGGACAGGGGGGAGACACAGATACGCAGTATTTT.

This clone was detected a few times. The CDR3 nucleotides read TGTGCCAGCAGCCCCGGACAGGGGCAACCTCGAAACATTCAGTACTTC. Protein sequence: CASSPGQGQPRNIQYF. The rearrangement uses TRBV5-4 and TRBJ2-4; 9 nucleotides match TRBD1. This CDR3 has 16 amino acids. Germline CDR1 reads SGHNT; CDR2 reads YYREEE (reference sequence). V shed 4 bases and J 6 bases; nucleotides not matched to a gene: 11.

The gene calls are TRBV7-2 and TRBJ2-6, with TRBD2 identical over 7 bases. This CDR3 spans 16 amino acids. Trimming removed 2 bases from V and 3 bases from J; junction bases left unmatched: 4. Germline lookup yields CDR1 SGHTA and CDR2 FQGNSA. The CDR3 spells CASSLPGRDGANVLTF. The CDR3 DNA reads as TGTGCCAGCAGCTTACCAGGGAGGGATGGGGCCAACGTCCTGACTTTC.